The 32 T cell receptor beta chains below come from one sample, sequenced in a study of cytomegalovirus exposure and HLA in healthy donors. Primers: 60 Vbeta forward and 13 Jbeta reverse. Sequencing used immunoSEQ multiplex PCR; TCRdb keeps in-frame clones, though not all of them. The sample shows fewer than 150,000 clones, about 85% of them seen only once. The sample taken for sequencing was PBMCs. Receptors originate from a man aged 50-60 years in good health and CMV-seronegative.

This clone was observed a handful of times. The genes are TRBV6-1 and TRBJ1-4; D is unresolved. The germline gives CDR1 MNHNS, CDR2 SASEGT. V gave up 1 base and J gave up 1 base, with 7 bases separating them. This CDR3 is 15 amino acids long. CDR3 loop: CASSEGFRTNEKLFF. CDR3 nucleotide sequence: TGTGCCAGCAGTGAAGGATTTAGAACTAATGAAAAACTGTTTTTT.

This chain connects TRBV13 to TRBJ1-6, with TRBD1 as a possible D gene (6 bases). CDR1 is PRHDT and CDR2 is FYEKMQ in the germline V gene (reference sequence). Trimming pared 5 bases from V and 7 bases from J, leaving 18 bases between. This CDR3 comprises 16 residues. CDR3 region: CASSHQKQGSNSPLHF. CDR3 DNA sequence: TGTGCCAGCAGCCACCAGAAGCAGGGGTCCAATTCACCCCTCCACTTT.

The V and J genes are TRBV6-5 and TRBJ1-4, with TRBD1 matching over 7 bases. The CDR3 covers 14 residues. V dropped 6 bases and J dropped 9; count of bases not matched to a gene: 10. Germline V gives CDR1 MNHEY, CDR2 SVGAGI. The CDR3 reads CASRLTGFKQKLFF. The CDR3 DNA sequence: TGTGCCAGCAGACTGACAGGGTTCAAACAAAAACTGTTTTTT.

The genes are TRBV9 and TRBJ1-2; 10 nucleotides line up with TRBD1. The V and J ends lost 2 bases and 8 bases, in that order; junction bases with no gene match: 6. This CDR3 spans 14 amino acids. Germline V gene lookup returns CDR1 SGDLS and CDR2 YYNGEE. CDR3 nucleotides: TGTGCCAGCAGCGTCGGGACAGGGGTTTCCGGCTACACCTTC. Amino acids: CASSVGTGVSGYTF.

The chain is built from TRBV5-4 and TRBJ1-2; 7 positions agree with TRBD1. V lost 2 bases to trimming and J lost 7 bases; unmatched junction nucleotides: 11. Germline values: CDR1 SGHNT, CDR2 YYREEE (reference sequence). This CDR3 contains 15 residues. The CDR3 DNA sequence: TGTGCCAGCAGCTTCACCAGACAGGGAATGTTTGGCTACACCTTC. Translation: CASSFTRQGMFGYTF.

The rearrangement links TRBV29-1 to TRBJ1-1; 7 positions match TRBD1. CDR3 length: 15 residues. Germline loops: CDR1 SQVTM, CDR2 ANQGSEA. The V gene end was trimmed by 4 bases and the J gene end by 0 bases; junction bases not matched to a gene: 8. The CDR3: CSVGVQGTVNTEAFF. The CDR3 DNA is TGCAGCGTTGGGGTACAGGGGACCGTGAACACTGAAGCTTTCTTT.

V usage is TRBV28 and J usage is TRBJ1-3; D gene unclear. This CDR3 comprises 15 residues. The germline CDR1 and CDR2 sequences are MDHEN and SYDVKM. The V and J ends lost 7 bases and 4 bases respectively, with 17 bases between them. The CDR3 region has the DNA TGTGCCAGCAATGGTTTAGGAGCTGACGGAAACACCATATATTTT. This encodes CASNGLGADGNTIYF. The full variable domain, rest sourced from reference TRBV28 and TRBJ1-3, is DVKVTQSSRYLVKRTGEKVFLECVQDMDHENMFWYRQDPGLGLRLIYFSYDVKMKEKGDIPEGYSVSREKKERFSLILESASTNQTSMYLCASNGLGADGNTIYFGEGSWLTVV.

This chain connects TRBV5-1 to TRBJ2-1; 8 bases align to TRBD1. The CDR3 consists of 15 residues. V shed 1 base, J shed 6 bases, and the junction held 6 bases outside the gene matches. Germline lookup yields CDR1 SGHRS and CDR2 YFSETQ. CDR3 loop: CASSLRTGNFNEQFF. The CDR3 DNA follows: TGCGCCAGCAGCTTGCGGACAGGGAATTTCAATGAGCAGTTCTTC.

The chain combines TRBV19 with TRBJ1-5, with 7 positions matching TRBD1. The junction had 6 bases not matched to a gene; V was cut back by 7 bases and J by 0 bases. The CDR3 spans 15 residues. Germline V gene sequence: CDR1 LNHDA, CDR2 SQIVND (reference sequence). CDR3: CASTPTGYSNQPQHF. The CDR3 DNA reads TGTGCCAGTACCCCGACAGGGTATAGCAATCAGCCCCAGCATTTT.

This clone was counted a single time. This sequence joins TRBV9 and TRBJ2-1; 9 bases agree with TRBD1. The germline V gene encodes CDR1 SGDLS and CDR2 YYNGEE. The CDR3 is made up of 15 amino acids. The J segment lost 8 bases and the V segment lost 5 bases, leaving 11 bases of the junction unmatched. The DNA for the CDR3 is TGTGCCAGCAGACCCCCGGGACAGGGCGGGGATGAGCAGTTCTTC. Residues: CASRPPGQGGDEQFF.

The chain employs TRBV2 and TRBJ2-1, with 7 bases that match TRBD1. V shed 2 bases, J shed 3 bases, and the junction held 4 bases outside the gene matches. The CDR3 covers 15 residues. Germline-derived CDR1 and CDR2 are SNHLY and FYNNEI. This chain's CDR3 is CASSETGDGYNEQFF. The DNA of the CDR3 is TGTGCCAGCAGTGAAACAGGGGATGGCTACAATGAGCAGTTCTTC.

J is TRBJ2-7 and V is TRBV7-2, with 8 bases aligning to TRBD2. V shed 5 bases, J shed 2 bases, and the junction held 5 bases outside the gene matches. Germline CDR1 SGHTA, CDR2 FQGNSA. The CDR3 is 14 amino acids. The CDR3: CASSLTSAAYEQYF. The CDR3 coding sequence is TGTGCCAGCAGCCTGACTAGCGCAGCCTACGAGCAGTACTTC.

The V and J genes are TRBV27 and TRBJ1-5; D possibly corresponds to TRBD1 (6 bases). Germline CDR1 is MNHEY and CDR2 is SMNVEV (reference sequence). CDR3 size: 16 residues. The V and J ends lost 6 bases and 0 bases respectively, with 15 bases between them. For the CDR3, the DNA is TGTGCCAGCAGACCCCTGGACAGAAATAGCAATCAGCCCCAGCATTTT. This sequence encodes CASRPLDRNSNQPQHF.

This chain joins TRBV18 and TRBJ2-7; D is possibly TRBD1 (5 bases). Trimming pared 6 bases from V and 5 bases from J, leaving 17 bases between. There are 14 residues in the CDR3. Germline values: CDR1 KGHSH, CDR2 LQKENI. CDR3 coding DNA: TGTGCCAGCTCGCGCAAGGGGTATGAAGACGAGCAGTACTTC. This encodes CASSRKGYEDEQYF.

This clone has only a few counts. In DNA, the CDR3 is TGTGCCAGCTATCCCTCGGGCAGGGTCACTGAAGCTTTCTTT. The encoded protein is CASYPSGRVTEAFF. The V and J genes are TRBV6-5 and TRBJ1-1; maybe TRBD1 (5 bases). Between the trimmed V and J ends, which lost 8 bases and 4 bases, there was a span of 17 bases. The length of the CDR3 is 14 residues. Germline loops: CDR1 MNHEY, CDR2 SVGAGI.

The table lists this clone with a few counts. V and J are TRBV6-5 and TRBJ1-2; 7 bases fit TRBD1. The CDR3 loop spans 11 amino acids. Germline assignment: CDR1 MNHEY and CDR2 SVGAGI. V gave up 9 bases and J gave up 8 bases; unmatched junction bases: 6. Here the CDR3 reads CASGTDTGYTF. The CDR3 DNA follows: TGTGCCAGTGGGACAGATACGGGCTACACCTTC.

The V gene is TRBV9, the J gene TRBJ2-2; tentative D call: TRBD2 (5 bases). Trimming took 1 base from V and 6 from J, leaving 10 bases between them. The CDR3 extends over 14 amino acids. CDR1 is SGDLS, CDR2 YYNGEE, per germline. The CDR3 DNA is TGTGCCAGCAGCGTATTCGGGGTTCCCGGGGAGCTGTTTTTT. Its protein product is CASSVFGVPGELFF.

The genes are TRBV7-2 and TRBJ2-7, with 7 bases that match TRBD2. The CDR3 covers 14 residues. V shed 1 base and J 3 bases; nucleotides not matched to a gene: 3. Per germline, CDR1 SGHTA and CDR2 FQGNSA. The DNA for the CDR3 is TGTGCCAGCAGCTTAGGGGGACTAAACTACGAGCAGTACTTC. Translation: CASSLGGLNYEQYF.

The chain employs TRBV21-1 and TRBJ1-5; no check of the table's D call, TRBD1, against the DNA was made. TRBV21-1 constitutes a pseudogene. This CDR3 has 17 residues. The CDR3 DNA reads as TGTGCCAGTTTACAGGGGCTCAAGGAGGGTAGCAATCAGCCCCAGCATTTT. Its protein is CASLQGLKEGSNQPQHF.

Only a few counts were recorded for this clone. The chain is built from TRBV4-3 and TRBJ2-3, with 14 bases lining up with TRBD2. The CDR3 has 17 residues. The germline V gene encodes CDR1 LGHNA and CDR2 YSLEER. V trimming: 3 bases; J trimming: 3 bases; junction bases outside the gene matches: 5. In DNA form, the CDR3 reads TGCGCCAGCAGCCACGGGACTAGCGGGGGCTTGACAGATACGCAGTATTTT. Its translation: CASSHGTSGGLTDTQYF.

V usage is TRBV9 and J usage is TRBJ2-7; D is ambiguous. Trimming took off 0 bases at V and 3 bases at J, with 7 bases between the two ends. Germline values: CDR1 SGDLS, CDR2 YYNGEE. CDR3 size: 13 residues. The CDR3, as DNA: TGTGCCAGCAGCGTAGATAGTATCTACGAGCAGTACTTC. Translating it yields CASSVDSIYEQYF.

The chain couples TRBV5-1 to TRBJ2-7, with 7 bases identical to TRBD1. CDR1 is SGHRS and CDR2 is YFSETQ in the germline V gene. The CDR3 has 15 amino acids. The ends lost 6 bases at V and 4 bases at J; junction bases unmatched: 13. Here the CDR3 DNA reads TGCGCCAGCACCACTAACGGAAGGGGGCTTTACGAGCAGTACTTC. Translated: CASTTNGRGLYEQYF.

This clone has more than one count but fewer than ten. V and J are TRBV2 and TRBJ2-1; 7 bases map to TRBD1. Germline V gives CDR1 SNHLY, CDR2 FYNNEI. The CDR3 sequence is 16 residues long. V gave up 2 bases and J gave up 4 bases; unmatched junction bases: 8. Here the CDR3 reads CASSEFGTDNYNEQFF. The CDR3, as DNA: TGTGCCAGCAGTGAATTCGGGACAGATAATTACAATGAGCAGTTCTTC.

CDR3 nucleotides: TGTGCCAGCAGTATTGACAGGGGATACAATCAGCCCCAGCATTTT. It encodes CASSIDRGYNQPQHF. The chain is built from TRBV27 and TRBJ1-5; 8 bases fit TRBD1. The V and J ends lost 5 bases and 3 bases, in that order; junction bases with no gene match: 6. The CDR3 contains 15 residues. The germline gives CDR1 MNHEY, CDR2 SMNVEV (reference sequence).

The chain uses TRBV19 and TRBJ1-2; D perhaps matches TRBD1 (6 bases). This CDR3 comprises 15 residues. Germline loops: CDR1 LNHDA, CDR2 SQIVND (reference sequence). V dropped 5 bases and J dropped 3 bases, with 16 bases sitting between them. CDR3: CASSEDSGGYYGYTF. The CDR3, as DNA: TGTGCCAGTAGTGAGGACAGCGGGGGATACTATGGCTACACCTTC.

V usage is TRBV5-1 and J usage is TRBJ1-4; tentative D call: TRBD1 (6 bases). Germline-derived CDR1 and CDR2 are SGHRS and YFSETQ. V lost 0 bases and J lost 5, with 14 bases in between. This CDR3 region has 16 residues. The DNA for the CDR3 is TGCGCCAGCAGCTTGGCCGAACAGGGAGGGAATGAAAAACTGTTTTTT. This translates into CASSLAEQGGNEKLFF.

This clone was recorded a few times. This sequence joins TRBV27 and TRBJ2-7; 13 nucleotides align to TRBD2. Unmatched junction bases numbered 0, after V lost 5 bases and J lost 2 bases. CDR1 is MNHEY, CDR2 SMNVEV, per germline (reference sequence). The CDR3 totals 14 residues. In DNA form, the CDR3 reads TGTGCCAGCAGTGGACTAGCGGGGGCCTACGAGCAGTACTTC. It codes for CASSGLAGAYEQYF.

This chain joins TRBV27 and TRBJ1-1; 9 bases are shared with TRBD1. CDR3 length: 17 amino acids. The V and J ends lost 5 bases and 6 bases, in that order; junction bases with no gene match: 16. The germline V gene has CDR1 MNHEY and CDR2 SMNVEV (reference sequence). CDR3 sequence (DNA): TGTGCCAGCAGTCCCTGGGACAGGGACCCTTTAGGGGCTGAAGCTTTCTTT. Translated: CASSPWDRDPLGAEAFF.

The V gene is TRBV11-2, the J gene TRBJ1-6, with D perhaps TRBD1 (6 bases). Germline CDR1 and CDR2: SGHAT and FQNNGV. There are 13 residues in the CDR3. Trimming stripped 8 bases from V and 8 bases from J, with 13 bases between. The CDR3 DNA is TGTGCCAGCCAGGGGTGGGGTTATTCACCCCTCCACTTT. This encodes CASQGWGYSPLHF.

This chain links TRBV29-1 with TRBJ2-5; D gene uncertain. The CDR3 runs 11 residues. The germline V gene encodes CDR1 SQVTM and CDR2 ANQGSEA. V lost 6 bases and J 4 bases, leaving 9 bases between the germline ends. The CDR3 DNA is TGCAGCGTCCTACTTGGAGAGACCCAGTACTTC. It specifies CSVLLGETQYF.

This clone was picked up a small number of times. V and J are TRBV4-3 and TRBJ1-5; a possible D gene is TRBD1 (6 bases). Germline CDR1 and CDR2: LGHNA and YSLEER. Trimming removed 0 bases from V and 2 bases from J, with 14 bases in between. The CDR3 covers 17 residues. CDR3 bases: TGCGCCAGCAGCCAAGATCTAGGGGAGGGGGGCAATCAGCCCCAGCATTTT. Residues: CASSQDLGEGGNQPQHF.

For the CDR3, the DNA is TGTGCCAGCAGCTTCAGGGTTGCAGGGGTTACTGAAGCTTTCTTT. Its translation is CASSFRVAGVTEAFF. The rearrangement links TRBV7-8 to TRBJ1-1, with D perhaps TRBD1 (6 bases). Germline values: CDR1 SGHVS, CDR2 FQNEAQ. Trimming left V 3 bases short and J 5 bases short, with 16 bases between. The CDR3 sequence is 15 residues long.